This T cell receptor (beta chain) came from a study of identical twins (dated by TCRdb to the mid-2010s). A note on the overall study: The study deep-sequenced TCR alpha and beta repertoires from monozygotic twins, unrelated adults of various ages and cord blood to test whether fetal clonotypes persist. To rule out contamination, the twin experiments were replicated at different times with different library preparation protocols.

Every donor in the study was a healthy Caucasian. Three pairs of female monozygotic twins, all aged about 18 to 29 years, were included in the twin cohort. Positive isolation kits from Invitrogen were used to isolate the CD4+ and CD8+ T cell populations. As concerns this clonotype: No cognate antigen has been identified for it. Per-base qualities were not stored, and no clone one base away is much larger.

In the germline V gene, CDR1 corresponds to MGHRA and CDR2 to YSYEKL. V and J are truncated by 1 base and 6 bases respectively, leaving an intervening sequence of 10 bases. There are 14 amino acids in the CDR3, from cysteine to phenylalanine inclusive. Only the CDR3 region is kept as DNA, spanning 42 bases read in frame from base 1. The paper as a whole reports these results and caveats: Compared with coincidental sharing between unrelated individuals, out-of-frame TCR alpha sequences shared between twins showed an excess of sequences with low generation probability. Invariant T cells such as MAIT and iNKT could partly confound zero-insertion analyses, though diverse VJ usage argued against this for most clonotypes. Because the same donors could not be followed over many years, the conclusions depended on cross-sectional statistical analysis. In beta out-of-frame sequences, excess twin sharing was weaker, because having fewer shared sequences lowered the signal-to-noise ratio. Abundant cord blood beta clonotypes had fewer insertions, young adult naive repertoires showed a similar but weaker trend, and memory repertoires showed no such trend. Out-of-frame TCR alpha sharing in monozygotic twins was systematically underestimated by recombination models, whereas sharing between unrelated individuals was in agreement with the recombination models.

The method behind the library was 5' RACE. The instrument was an Illumina HiSeq 2000. Template switching added a universal primer binding site, and the final cDNA carried a unique molecular identifier that allowed TCR cDNA molecules to be counted accurately. Specific primers in the conserved constant-segment region were used to synthesize first-strand cDNA for the TCR alpha and beta chains. To control for contamination, each cDNA library was double barcoded with a SMART-Mk sample barcode plus Illumina barcodes. TruSeq adapter sequences, together with Illumina sample barcodes, were added in two successive PCR steps. The Illumina HiSeq platform was used with custom primers to sequence TCR alpha and beta cDNA libraries. On the study's bioinformatics: MiGEC processed the raw reads to extract unique molecular identifiers, while MiXCR was used to determine the CDR3 positions. Recombination models were inferred per individual with the repgenHMM and IGoR tools using an EM algorithm. Shared clonotypes were analyzed with the tcR package in R, and sharing was normalized by the product of cloneset sizes. To study raw recombination without the effects of thymic and clonal selection, out-of-frame nonproductive sequences were analyzed. The public sequencing data were trimmed at Q25 with fastp and processed into clonotypes with MiXCR by TCRdb, which kept only in-frame beta chains. Each record represents a unique CDR3 protein, reported with the most common genes and DNA among its rows. V and J calls and clone size were set by TCRdb, not the authors. For this sample the table gives 400,000 to 600,000 distinct CDR3 sequences, of which around 22% were detected only once. 0.48% of the sample comes from the top ten.

These sequences were also reported in another study, on yellow fever vaccine responses in identical twins. The other study reports the following: According to the authors, the vaccine-induced T cell response in identical twins seemed to be partly convergent and partly specific to each individual. In the study, vaccine-responding T cell clones were precisely tracked in identical twins.

This TCR was recovered from a woman aged 18-35 years in good health. The sample consisted of CD4+ T cells sorted from blood. This chain joins TRBV4-1 to TRBJ2-1, with the D gene uncertain. The CDR3 here reads CASSQGWGSNEQFF. The DNA reads as follows: TGCGCCAGCAGCCAAGGTTGGGGTAGCAATGAGCAGTTCTTC.